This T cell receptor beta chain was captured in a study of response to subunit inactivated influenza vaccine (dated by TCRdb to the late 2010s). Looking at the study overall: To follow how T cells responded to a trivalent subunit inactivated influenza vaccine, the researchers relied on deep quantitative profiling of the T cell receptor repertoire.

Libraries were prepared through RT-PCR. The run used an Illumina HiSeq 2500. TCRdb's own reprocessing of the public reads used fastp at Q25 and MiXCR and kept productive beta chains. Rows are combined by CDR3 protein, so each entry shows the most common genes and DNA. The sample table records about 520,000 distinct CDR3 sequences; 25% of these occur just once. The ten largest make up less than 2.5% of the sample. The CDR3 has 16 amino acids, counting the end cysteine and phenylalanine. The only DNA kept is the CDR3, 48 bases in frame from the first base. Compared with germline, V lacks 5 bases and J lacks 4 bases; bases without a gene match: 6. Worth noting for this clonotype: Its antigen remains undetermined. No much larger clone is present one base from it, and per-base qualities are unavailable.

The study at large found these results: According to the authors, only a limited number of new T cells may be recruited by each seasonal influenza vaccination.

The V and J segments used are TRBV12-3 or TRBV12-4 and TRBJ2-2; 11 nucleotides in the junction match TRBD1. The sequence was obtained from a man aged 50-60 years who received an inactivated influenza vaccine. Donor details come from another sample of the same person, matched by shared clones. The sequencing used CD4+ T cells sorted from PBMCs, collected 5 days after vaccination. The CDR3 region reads CASSATGTGGTGELFF. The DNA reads TGTGCCAGCAGTGCAACCGGGACAGGGGGCACCGGGGAGCTGTTTTTT.